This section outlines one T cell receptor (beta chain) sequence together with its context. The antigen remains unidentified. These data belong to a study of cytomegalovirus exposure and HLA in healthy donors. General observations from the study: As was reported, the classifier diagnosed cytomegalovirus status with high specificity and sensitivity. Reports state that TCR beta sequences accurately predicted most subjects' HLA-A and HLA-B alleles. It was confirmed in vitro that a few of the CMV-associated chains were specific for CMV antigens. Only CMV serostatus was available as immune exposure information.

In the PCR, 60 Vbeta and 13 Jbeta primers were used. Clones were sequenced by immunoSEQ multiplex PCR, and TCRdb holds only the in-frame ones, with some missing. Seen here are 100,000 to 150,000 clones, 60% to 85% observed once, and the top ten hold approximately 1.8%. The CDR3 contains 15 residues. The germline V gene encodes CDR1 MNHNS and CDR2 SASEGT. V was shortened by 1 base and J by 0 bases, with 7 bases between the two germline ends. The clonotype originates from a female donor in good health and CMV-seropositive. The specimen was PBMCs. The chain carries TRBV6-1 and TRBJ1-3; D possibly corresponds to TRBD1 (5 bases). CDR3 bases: TGTGCCAGCAGTGAAGAGGGGATCTCTGGAAACACCATATATTTT. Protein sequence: CASSEEGISGNTIYF.